These 16 T cell receptor beta chains came from one sample sequenced in a study of molecular identifiers for immune sequencing clone quantification. One entry per CDR3 protein results from TCRdb running MiXCR on the PCR reads. This table has 300,000 to 350,000 distinct CDR3 sequences, over 20% appearing once. Material for sequencing was naive CD8+ T cells from blood, with Jurkat cell RNA spiked in. Subset in this sample: FACS-sorted CD8+CD4-CCR7+CD45RA+ naive T cells. These receptors were collected from a human donor in good health. Some libraries in this study had Jurkat cell RNA spiked in.

The sample holds many counts of this clonotype. The chain carries TRBV5-6 and TRBJ2-3, with 9 bases matching TRBD1. The CDR3 is 15 amino acids. J was trimmed by 10 bases and V by 4 bases; bases with no gene match: 13. Per the germline V gene, CDR1 is SGHDT and CDR2 is YYEEEE. In DNA form, the CDR3 reads TGTGCCAGCAGCCCAGAAGGACAGGGGCGCTTGGCGCAGTATTTT. It translates to CASSPEGQGRLAQYF. Drawing the rest from reference TRBV5-6 and TRBJ2-3, the complete variable domain is DAGVTQSPTHLIKTRGQQVTLRCSPKSGHDTVSWYQQALGQGPQFIFQYYEEEERQRGNFPDRFSGHQFPNYSSELNVNALLLGDSALYLCASSPEGQGRLAQYFGPGTRLTVL.

In this sample, this clonotype turned up many times. The V gene is TRBV6-5, the J gene TRBJ2-1; D is possibly TRBD1 or TRBD2 (6 bases each). Germline V gives CDR1 MNHEY, CDR2 SVGAGI. The germline V and J ends were trimmed by 7 bases and 1 base, with 11 bases remaining between them. CDR3 length: 14 amino acids. In nucleotides, the CDR3 is TGTGCCAGCACGGAGGGGGGATCCTACAATGAGCAGTTCTTC. Translating it yields CASTEGGSYNEQFF.

V gene TRBV27 combines with J gene TRBJ1-6; D unresolved. V was shortened by 6 bases and J by 4 bases, with 19 bases between the two germline ends. The CDR3 has 17 residues. In germline, CDR1 is MNHEY, CDR2 SMNVEV (reference sequence). The CDR3 spells CASSRTTLGVYNSPLHF. CDR3 in DNA: TGTGCCAGCAGCAGAACCACCCTTGGGGTGTATAATTCACCCCTCCACTTT.

J is TRBJ2-3 and V is TRBV27, with D unresolved. Germline-derived CDR1 and CDR2 are MNHEY and SMNVEV (reference sequence). The CDR3 spans 14 residues. The V end lost 1 base, the J end lost 0 bases, and 5 bases lay between the germline ends. The CDR3 sequence is CASSLLDSTDTQYF. CDR3 nucleotide sequence: TGTGCCAGCAGTTTATTAGACAGCACAGATACGCAGTATTTT.

In this sample, this clonotype turned up many times. V and J are TRBV4-3 and TRBJ2-7, with D tentatively TRBD1 (5 bases). V lost 0 bases and J 3 bases, leaving 15 bases between the germline ends. The germline V gene has CDR1 LGHNA and CDR2 YSLEER. The CDR3 consists of 16 residues. CDR3: CASSQEWNSGFYEQYF. The CDR3 region has the DNA TGCGCCAGCAGCCAAGAGTGGAATTCAGGGTTCTACGAGCAGTACTTC.

This clonotype was picked up many times. This rearrangement joins TRBV28 to TRBJ2-3; the match to TRBD2 covers 12 bases. This CDR3 is built from 17 residues. Germline loops: CDR1 MDHEN, CDR2 SYDVKM. V lost 2 bases, J lost 4 bases, and 7 bases stayed unmatched. CDR3 nucleotide sequence: TGTGCCAGCAGTTTACTAGCGGGGGGGCCTTCTCCAGATACGCAGTATTTT. Its translation is CASSLLAGGPSPDTQYF.

A remark on this clonotype: Given a much more abundant clone one base away, this may be a read error. This likely comes from a read error, as the CDR3 has no conserved phenylalanine or tryptophan at its end. The V and J genes are TRBV20-1 and TRBJ2-7; 11 nucleotides match TRBD2. The CDR3 is made up of 17 amino acids. V gave up 2 bases and J gave up 3 bases; unmatched junction bases: 12. Germline CDR1 is DFQATT and CDR2 is SNEGSKA (reference sequence). The CDR3 DNA sequence: TGCAGTGCTAGACCTCTCGGGGGGACTAGCGGATTCTACGAGCAGTACCTC. It translates to CSARPLGGTSGFYEQYL.

This clonotype was observed many times. CDR3 loop: CASSLPNDAFGELFF. Here the CDR3 DNA reads TGTGCCAGCAGCTTGCCCAACGACGCTTTCGGGGAGCTGTTTTTT. The rearrangement links TRBV5-4 to TRBJ2-2; no clear D gene. The length of the CDR3 is 15 residues. The V and J ends lost 1 base and 7 bases respectively, with 14 bases between them. The germline V gene has CDR1 SGHNT and CDR2 YYREEE (reference sequence).

The sample holds many counts of this clonotype. This rearrangement joins TRBV6-6 to TRBJ1-5, with D maybe TRBD1 (5 bases). CDR1 and CDR2 from the germline V gene are MNHNY and SVGAGI (reference sequence). Trimming cost V 6 bases and J 0 bases, with 18 bases left between them. The CDR3 is made up of 17 amino acids. DNA of the CDR3: TGTGCCAGCAGCACCCTCGAGGATGGGGCTAGCAATCAGCCCCAGCATTTT. Encoded protein: CASSTLEDGASNQPQHF.

The J gene is TRBJ1-4, the V gene TRBV4-3, with D unclear. CDR1 LGHNA and CDR2 YSLEER come from the germline V gene. V was clipped by 1 base and J by 0 bases, with 15 bases between them. The CDR3 totals 18 residues. The CDR3, as DNA: TGCGCCAGCAGCCAAGGTTTTTCAGCGCCAGCAACTAATGAAAAACTGTTTTTT. This codes for CASSQGFSAPATNEKLFF.

In this sample, this clonotype turned up many times. This chain joins TRBV7-8 and TRBJ1-3, with unresolved D. The CDR3 extends over 15 amino acids. Trimming took 3 bases from V and 0 from J, leaving 9 bases between them. The germline gives CDR1 SGHVS, CDR2 FQNEAQ. Written as DNA, the CDR3 is TGTGCCAGCAGCTTGGTTCAAGACTCTGGAAACACCATATATTTT. Residues: CASSLVQDSGNTIYF.

On this clonotype itself: A much larger clone differs from this one at a single base, so this may be a read error. The chain links TRBV9 to TRBJ2-7, with 7 bases aligning to TRBD1. CDR3 size: 14 residues. Unmatched junction bases numbered 1, after V lost 1 base and J lost 0 bases. CDR1 SGDLS and CDR2 YYNGEE come from the germline V gene. The DNA for the CDR3 is TGTGCCAGCAGCGTAACAGGGGTCTCCTACGAGCAGTACTTC. Protein product: CASSVTGVSYEQYF.

In this sample, this clonotype turned up a few times. The rearrangement joins TRBV27 to TRBJ2-7; no reliable D call. The CDR3 spans 13 residues. Looked up from germline, CDR1 is MNHEY and CDR2 is SMNVEV (reference sequence). V lost 6 bases to trimming and J lost 2 bases, with 11 bases between them. The CDR3 loop reads CASRSGPTYEQYF. DNA for the CDR3: TGTGCCAGCAGGTCGGGCCCAACCTACGAGCAGTACTTC.

Ten or more counts support this clonotype. V usage is TRBV4-1 and J usage is TRBJ1-2; D is possibly TRBD1 (5 bases). Trimming took off 0 bases at V and 4 bases at J, with 9 bases between the two ends. Germline CDR1 and CDR2: MGHRA and YSYEKL. This CDR3 has 14 residues. As DNA, the CDR3 is TGCGCCAGCAGCCAAGATGCAGGGAGCTATGGCTACACCTTC. It codes for CASSQDAGSYGYTF.

Concerning this clonotype: A clone one base away is much larger, so this may be a read error. CDR3 region: CANSLVPGTDTQYF. CDR3 nucleotides: TGTGCCAACAGCTTGGTCCCGGGAACAGATACGCAGTATTTT. This chain connects TRBV5-4 to TRBJ2-3; perhaps TRBD2 as D (5 bases). Germline assignment: CDR1 SGHNT and CDR2 YYREEE (reference sequence). This CDR3 region has 14 residues.

The V gene is TRBV9, the J gene TRBJ2-3; 11 nucleotides agree with TRBD2. Trimming at V came to 7 bases and at J to 6 bases, leaving 13 bases not matched to a gene. Germline V gene data show CDR1 as SGDLS and CDR2 as YYNGEE. The CDR3 totals 16 residues. The DNA for the CDR3 is TGTGCCAGCGGCGGGCTGACTAGCGGGGCCGTCGATACGCAGTATTTT. Translation gives CASGGLTSGAVDTQYF.